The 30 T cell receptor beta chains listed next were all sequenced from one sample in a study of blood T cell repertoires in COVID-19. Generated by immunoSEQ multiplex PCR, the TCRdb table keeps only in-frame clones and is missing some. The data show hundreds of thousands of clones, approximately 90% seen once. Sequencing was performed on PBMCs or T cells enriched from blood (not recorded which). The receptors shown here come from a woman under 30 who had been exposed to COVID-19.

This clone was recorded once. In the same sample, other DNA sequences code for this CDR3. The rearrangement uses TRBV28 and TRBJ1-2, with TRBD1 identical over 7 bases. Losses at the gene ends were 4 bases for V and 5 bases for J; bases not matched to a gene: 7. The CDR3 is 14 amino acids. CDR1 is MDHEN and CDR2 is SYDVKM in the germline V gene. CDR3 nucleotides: TGTGCCAGCAGTTCCCCTGACAGGGTATATGGCTACACCTTC. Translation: CASSSPDRVYGYTF.

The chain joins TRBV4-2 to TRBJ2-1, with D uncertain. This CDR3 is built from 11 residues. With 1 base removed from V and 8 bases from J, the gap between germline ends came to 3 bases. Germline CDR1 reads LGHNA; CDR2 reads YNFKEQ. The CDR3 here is CASSQGDEQFF. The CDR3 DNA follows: TGTGCCAGCAGCCAAGGCGATGAGCAGTTCTTC.

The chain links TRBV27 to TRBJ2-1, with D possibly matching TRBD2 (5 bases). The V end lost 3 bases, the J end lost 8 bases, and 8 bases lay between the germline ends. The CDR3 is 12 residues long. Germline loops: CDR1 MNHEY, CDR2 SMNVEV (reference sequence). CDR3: CASSFSGYEQFF. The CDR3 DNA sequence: TGTGCCAGCAGTTTTTCGGGGTATGAGCAGTTCTTC.

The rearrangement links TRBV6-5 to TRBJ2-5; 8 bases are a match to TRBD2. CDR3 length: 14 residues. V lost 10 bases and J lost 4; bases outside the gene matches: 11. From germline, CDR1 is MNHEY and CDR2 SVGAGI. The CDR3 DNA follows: TGTGCCAACCGGCTAGCGGGCCCTAGAGAGACCCAGTACTTC. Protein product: CANRLAGPRETQYF.

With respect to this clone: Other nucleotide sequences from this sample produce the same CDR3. The CDR3 DNA reads TGTGCCAGCAGCCAAGACTGGACAGGGAGCTCCTACGAGCAGTACTTC. It codes for CASSQDWTGSSYEQYF. The chain uses TRBV4-2 and TRBJ2-7; 8 nucleotides agree with TRBD1. Germline values: CDR1 LGHNA, CDR2 YNFKEQ. The CDR3 has 16 amino acids. The trim removed 0 bases at V and 0 bases at J, leaving 4 bases unmatched.

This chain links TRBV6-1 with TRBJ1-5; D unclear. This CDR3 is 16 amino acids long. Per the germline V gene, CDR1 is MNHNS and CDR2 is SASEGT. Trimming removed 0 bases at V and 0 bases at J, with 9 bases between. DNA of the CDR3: TGTGCCAGCAGTGAAGCGCTAGCCTATAGCAATCAGCCCCAGCATTTT. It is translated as CASSEALAYSNQPQHF.

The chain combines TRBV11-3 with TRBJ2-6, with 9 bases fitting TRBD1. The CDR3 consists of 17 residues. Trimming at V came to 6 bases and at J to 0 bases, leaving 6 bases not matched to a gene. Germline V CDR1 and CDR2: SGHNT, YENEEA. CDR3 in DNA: TGTGCCAGCAGTCCGGGACAGGGAAGCTCTGGGGCCAACGTCCTGACTTTC. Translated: CASSPGQGSSGANVLTF.

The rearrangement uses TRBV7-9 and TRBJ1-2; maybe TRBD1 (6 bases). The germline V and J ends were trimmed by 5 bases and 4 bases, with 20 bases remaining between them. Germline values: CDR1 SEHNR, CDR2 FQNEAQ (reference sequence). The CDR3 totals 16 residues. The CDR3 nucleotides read TGTGCCAGCAGCCCCCCCGGCAGGGGCGCTGGCTATGGCTACACCTTC. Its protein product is CASSPPGRGAGYGYTF.

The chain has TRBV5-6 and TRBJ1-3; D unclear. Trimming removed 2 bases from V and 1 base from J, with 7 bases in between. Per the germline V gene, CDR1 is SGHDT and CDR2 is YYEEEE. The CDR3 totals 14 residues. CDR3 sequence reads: CASSLPQSGNTIYF. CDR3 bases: TGTGCCAGCAGCTTACCACAGTCTGGAAACACCATATATTTT. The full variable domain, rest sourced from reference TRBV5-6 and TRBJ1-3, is DAGVTQSPTHLIKTRGQQVTLRCSPKSGHDTVSWYQQALGQGPQFIFQYYEEEERQRGNFPDRFSGHQFPNYSSELNVNALLLGDSALYLCASSLPQSGNTIYFGEGSWLTVV.

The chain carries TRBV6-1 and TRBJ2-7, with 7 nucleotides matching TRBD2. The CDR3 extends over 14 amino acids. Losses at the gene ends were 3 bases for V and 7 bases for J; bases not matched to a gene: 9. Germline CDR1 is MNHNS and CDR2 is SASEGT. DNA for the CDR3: TGTGCCAGCAGTGAGATGGCGGGAGTGGGGGAGCAGTACTTC. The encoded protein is CASSEMAGVGEQYF.

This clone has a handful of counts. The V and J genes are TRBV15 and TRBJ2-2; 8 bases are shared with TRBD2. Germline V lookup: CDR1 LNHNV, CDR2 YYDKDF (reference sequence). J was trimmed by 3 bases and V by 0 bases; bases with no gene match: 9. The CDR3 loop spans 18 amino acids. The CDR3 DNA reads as TGTGCCACCAGCAGAGATGGGCCCCGGGGGGGTTACACCGGGGAGCTGTTTTTT. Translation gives CATSRDGPRGGYTGELFF.

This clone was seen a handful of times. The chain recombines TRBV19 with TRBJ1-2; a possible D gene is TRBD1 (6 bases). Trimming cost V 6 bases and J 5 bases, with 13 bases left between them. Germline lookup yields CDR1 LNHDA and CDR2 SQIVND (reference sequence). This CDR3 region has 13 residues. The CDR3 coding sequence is TGTGCCAGTAGCCCACAGGGCAGATATGGCTACACCTTC. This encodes CASSPQGRYGYTF. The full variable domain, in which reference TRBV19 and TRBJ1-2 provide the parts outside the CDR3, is DGGITQSPKYLFRKEGQNVTLSCEQNLNHDAMYWYRQDPGQGLRLIYYSQIVNDFQKGDIAEGYSVSREKKESFPLTVTSAQKNPTAFYLCASSPQGRYGYTFGSGTRLTVV.

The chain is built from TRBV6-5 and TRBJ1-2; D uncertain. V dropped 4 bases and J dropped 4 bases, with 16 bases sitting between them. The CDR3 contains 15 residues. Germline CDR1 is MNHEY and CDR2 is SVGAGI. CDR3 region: CASSSGPLAPYGYTF. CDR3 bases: TGTGCCAGCAGTTCGGGTCCCTTGGCACCCTATGGCTACACCTTC.

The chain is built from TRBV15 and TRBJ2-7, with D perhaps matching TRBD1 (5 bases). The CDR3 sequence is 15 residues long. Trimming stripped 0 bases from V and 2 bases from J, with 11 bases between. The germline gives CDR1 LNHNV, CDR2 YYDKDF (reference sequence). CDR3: CATSRENRRTYEQYF. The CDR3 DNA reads TGTGCCACCAGCAGAGAAAACAGGCGGACCTACGAGCAGTACTTC. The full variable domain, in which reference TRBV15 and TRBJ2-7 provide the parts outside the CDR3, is DAMVIQNPRYQVTQFGKPVTLSCSQTLNHNVMYWYQQKSSQAPKLLFHYYDKDFNNEADTPDNFQSRRPNTSFCFLDIRSPGLGDTAMYLCATSRENRRTYEQYFGPGTRLTVT.

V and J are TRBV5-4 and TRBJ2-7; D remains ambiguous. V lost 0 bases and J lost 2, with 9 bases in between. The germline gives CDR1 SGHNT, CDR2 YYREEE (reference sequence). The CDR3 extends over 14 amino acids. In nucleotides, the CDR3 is TGTGCCAGCAGCTTGGAGCCAGGTCCCTACGAGCAGTACTTC. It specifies CASSLEPGPYEQYF.

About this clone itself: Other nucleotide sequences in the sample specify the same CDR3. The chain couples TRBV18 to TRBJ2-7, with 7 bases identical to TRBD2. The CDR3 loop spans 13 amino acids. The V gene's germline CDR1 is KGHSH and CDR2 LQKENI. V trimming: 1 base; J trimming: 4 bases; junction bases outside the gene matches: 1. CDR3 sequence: CASSPRSGYEQYF. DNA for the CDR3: TGTGCCAGCTCACCACGTAGCGGGTACGAGCAGTACTTC.

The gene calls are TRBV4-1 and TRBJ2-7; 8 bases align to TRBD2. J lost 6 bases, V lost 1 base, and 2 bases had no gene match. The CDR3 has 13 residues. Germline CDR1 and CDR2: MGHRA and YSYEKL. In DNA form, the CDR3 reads TGCGCCAGCAGCCAAGCGGGGGGGGTCGAGCAGTACTTC. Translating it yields CASSQAGGVEQYF.

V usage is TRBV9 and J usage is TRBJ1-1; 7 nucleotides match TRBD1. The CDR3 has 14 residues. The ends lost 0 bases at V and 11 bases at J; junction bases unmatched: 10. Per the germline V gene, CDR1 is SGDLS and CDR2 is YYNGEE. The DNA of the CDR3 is TGTGCCAGCAGCGTAGACGACAGGGTTCAAGTGGCTTTCTTT. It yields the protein CASSVDDRVQVAFF.

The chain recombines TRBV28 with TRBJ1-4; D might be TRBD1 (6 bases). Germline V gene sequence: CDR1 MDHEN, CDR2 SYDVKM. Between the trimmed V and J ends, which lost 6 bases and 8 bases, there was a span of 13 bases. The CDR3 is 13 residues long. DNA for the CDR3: TGTGCCAGCAGACCCGGGACAATCGAAAAACTGTTTTTT. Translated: CASRPGTIEKLFF.

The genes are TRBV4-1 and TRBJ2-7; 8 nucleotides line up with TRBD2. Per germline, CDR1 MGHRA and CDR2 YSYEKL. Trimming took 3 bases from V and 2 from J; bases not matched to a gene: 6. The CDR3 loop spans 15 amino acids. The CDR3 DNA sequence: TGCGCCAGCAGCCATCCGGGACTAGGGACCTACGAGCAGTACTTC. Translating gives CASSHPGLGTYEQYF.

For the CDR3, the DNA is TGTGCCAGCAGCCCCGGGACAGGTGAAACTGAAGCTTTCTTT. Translation: CASSPGTGETEAFF. V and J are TRBV7-9 and TRBJ1-1, with TRBD1 matching over 8 bases. This CDR3 comprises 14 residues. V shed 5 bases and J 5 bases; nucleotides not matched to a gene: 7. Germline CDR1 SEHNR, CDR2 FQNEAQ (reference sequence).

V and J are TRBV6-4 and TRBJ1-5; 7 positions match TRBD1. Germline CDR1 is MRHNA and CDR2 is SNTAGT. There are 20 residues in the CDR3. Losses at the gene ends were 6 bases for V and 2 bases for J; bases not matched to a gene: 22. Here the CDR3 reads CASSPRKTGKGGIGNQPQHF. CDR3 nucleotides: TGTGCCAGCAGCCCCCGGAAGACAGGGAAGGGGGGAATCGGCAATCAGCCCCAGCATTTT.

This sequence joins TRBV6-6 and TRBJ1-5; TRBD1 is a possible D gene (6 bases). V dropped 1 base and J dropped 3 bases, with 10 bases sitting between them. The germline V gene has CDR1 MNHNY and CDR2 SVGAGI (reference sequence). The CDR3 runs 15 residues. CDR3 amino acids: CASSYYREYNQPQHF. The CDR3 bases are TGTGCCAGCAGTTACTACAGGGAGTACAATCAGCCCCAGCATTTT.

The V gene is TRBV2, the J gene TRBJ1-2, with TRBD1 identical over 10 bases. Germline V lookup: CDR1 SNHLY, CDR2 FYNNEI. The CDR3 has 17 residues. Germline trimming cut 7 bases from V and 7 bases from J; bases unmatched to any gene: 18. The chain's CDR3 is CASNPTGGAAIRSGYTF. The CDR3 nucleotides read TGTGCCAGCAACCCGACAGGGGGCGCGGCAATACGGTCTGGCTACACCTTC.

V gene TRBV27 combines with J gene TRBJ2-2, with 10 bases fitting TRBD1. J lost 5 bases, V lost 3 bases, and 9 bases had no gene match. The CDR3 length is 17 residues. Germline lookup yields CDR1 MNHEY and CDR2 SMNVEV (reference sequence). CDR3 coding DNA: TGTGCCAGCAGTTTTACGACAGGGGGCGGTTGGACCGGGGAGCTGTTTTTT. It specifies CASSFTTGGGWTGELFF.

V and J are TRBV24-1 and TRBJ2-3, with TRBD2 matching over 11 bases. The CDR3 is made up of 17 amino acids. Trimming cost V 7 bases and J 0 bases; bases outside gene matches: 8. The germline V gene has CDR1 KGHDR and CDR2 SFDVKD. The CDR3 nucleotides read TGTGCCACCAGCAGATCGGGACTAGCGGATAGCACAGATACGCAGTATTTT. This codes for CATSRSGLADSTDTQYF.

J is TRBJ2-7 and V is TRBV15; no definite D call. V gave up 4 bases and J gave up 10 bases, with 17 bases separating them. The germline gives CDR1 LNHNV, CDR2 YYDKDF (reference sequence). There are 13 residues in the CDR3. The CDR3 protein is CATSKEITQSQYF. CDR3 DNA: TGTGCCACCAGCAAAGAGATAACACAGAGCCAGTACTTC.

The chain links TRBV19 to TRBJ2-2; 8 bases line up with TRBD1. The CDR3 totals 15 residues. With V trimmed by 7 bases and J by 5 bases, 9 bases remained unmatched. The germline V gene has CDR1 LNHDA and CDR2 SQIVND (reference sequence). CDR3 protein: CASKGRTGRTGELFF. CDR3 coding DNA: TGTGCCAGTAAGGGAAGGACAGGGCGAACCGGGGAGCTGTTTTTT.

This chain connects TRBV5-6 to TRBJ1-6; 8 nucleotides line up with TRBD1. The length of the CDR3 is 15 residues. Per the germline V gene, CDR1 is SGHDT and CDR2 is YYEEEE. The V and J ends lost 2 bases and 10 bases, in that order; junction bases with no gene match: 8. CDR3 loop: CASSFFRTGTSPLHF. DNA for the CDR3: TGTGCCAGCAGCTTTTTTCGGACAGGGACATCACCCCTCCACTTT.

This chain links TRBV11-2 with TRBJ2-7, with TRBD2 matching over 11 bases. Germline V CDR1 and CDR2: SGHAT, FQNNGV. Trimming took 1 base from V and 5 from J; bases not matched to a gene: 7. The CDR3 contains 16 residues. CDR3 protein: CASSLVVAGGPNEQYF. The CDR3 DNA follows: TGTGCCAGCAGCTTAGTGGTAGCGGGAGGGCCCAACGAGCAGTACTTC.